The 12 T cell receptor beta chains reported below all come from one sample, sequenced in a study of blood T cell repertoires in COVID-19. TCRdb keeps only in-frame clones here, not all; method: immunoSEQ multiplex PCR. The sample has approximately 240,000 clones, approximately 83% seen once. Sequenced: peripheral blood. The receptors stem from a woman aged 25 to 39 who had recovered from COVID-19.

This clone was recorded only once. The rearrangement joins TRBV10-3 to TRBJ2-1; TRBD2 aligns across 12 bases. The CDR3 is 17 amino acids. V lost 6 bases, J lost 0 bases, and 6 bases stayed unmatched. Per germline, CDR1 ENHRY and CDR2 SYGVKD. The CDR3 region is CAIRASGGGSSYNEQFF. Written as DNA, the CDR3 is TGTGCCATCAGGGCTAGCGGGGGGGGCAGCTCCTACAATGAGCAGTTCTTC.

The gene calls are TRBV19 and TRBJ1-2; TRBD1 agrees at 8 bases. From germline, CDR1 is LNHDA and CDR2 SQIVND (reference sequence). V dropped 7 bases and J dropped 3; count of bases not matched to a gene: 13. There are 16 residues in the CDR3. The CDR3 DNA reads TGTGCCAGTACCTCCCAGGGGGCGCAGGTTTACTATGGCTACACCTTC. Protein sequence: CASTSQGAQVYYGYTF.

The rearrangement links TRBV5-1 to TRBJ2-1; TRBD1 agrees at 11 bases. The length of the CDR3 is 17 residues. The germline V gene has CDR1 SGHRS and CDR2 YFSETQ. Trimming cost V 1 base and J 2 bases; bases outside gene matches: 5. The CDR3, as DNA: TGCGCCAGCAGCTTGAGCATGGGACAGGGGGCCTACAATGAGCAGTTCTTC. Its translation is CASSLSMGQGAYNEQFF.

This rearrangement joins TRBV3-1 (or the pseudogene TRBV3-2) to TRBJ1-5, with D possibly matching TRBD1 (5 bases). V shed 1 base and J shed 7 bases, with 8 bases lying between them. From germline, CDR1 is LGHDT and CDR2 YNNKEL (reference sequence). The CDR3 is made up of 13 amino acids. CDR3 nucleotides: TGTGCCAGCAGCCAAGTCCGGGGGCAGCCCCAGCATTTT. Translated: CASSQVRGQPQHF.

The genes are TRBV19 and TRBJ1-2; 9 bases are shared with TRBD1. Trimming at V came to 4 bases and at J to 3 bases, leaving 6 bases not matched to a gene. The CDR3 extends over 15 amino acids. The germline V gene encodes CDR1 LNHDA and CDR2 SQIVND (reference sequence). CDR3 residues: CASSTQGAIYYGYTF. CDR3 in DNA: TGTGCCAGTAGTACACAGGGGGCGATCTACTATGGCTACACCTTC.

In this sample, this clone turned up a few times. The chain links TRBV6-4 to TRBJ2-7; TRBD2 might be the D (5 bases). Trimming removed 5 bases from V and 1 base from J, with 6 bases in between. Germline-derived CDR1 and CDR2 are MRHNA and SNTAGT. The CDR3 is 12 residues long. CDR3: CASSRGSYEQYF. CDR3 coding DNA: TGTGCCAGCAGTCGGGGTTCCTACGAGCAGTACTTC.

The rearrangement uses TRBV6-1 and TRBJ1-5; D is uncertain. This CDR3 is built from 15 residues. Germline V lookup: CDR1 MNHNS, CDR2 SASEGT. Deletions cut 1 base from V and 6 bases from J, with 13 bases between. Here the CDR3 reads CASSEVLGVAQPQHF. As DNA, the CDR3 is TGTGCCAGCAGTGAAGTGCTCGGGGTGGCTCAGCCCCAGCATTTT.

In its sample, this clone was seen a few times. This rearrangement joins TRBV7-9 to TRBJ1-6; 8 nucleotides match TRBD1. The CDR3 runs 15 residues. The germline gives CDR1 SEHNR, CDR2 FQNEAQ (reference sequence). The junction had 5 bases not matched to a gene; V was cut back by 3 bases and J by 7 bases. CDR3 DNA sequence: TGTGCCAGCAGCTTGCTGACAGGGGCCAATTCACCCCTCCACTTT. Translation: CASSLLTGANSPLHF.

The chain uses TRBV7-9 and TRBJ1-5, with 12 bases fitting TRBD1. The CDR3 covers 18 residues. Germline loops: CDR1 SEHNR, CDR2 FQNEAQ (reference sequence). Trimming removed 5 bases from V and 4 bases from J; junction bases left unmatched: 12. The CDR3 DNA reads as TGTGCCAGCAGCCCGGGACCGGGACAGGGGGCGGGAAATCAGCCCCAGCATTTT. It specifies CASSPGPGQGAGNQPQHF.

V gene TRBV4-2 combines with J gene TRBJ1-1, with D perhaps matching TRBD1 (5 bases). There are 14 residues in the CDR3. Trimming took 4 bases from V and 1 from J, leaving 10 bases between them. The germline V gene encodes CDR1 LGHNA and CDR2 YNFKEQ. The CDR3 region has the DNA TGTGCCAGCAGCCCCGGGACTGGGAACACTGAAGCTTTCTTT. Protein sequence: CASSPGTGNTEAFF.

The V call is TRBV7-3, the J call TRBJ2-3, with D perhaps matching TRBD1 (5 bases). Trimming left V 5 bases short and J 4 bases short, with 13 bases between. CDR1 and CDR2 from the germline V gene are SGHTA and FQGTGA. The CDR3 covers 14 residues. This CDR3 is CASSTGQGSDTQYF. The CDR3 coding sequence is TGTGCCAGCAGCACTGGGCAGGGATCAGATACGCAGTATTTT.

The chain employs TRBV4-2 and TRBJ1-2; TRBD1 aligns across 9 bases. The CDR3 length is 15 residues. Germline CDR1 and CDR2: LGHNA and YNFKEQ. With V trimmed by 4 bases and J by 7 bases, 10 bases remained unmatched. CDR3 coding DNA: TGTGCCAGCAGCCCACCGGGACAGGGTAATGGTGGCTACACCTTC. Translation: CASSPPGQGNGGYTF.